One sample yielded the 11 T cell receptor beta chains listed below, sequenced in a study of Graves' ophthalmopathy and Graves' hyperthyroidism. Transcripts of RNA were the source for amplifying TCR beta CDR3 regions. HTBI primers were used in a first-round RT-PCR, which preceded a second-round multiplex PCR. In TCRdb, the multiplex PCR reads were re-called with MiXCR into one record per CDR3 protein. Of 350,000 to 400,000 distinct CDR3 sequences detected, 15% to 20% appear once; the ten largest clones hold around 1.6%. The specimen sequenced was peripheral blood. Every receptor here comes from a woman aged 18-29 years with Graves' ophthalmopathy.

There are many counts of this clonotype. The gene calls are TRBV12-3 or TRBV12-4 and TRBJ2-7; 13 bases map to TRBD2. The CDR3 is made up of 18 amino acids. Trimming at V came to 1 base and at J to 3 bases, leaving 9 bases not matched to a gene. The CDR3 protein is CASSLGLGLAGEIYEQYF. The CDR3, as DNA: TGTGCCAGCAGTTTAGGCCTTGGACTAGCGGGGGAAATCTACGAGCAGTACTTC.

This clonotype was picked up many times. This rearrangement joins TRBV3-1 to TRBJ2-6, with 7 bases lining up with TRBD1. V shed 4 bases and J 2 bases; nucleotides not matched to a gene: 8. Germline V gene data show CDR1 as LGHDT and CDR2 as YNNKEL (reference sequence). CDR3 length equals 17 residues. CDR3 protein: CASSPPGQIPGANVLTF. The CDR3 region has the DNA TGTGCCAGCAGCCCGCCGGGACAGATCCCTGGGGCCAACGTCCTGACTTTC.

In its sample, this clonotype was seen many times. V gene TRBV4-2 combines with J gene TRBJ2-7, with TRBD2 matching 7 bases. The germline gives CDR1 LGHNA, CDR2 YNFKEQ. The junction had 9 bases not matched to a gene; V was cut back by 0 bases and J by 4 bases. The CDR3 has 16 residues. CDR3 sequence: CASSQDNGGNPYEQYF. In nucleotides, the CDR3 is TGTGCCAGCAGCCAAGACAACGGGGGGAATCCTTACGAGCAGTACTTC.

This clonotype has a handful of counts. The chain has TRBV6-5 and TRBJ2-7; maybe TRBD1 (6 bases). The CDR3 spans 15 residues. Trimming took 0 bases from V and 3 from J, leaving 12 bases between them. Germline-derived CDR1 and CDR2 are MNHEY and SVGAGI. This chain's CDR3 is CASSYSYRASYEQYF. Written as DNA, the CDR3 is TGTGCCAGCAGTTACTCGTACAGGGCCAGCTACGAGCAGTACTTC.

At least ten counts were recorded for this clonotype. Given a much more abundant clone one base away, this may be a read error. V gene TRBV6-2 or TRBV6-3 combines with J gene TRBJ2-5; D is undetermined. This CDR3 is built from 15 residues. V was shortened by 6 bases and J by 2 bases, with 16 bases between the two germline ends. Germline CDR1 is MNHEY and CDR2 is SVGEGT. DNA for the CDR3: TGTGCCAGCAGGCGGCGGAACAGATCACAAGAGACCCAGTACTTC. Translating gives CASRRRNRSQETQYF.

This clonotype came up many times. The rearrangement links TRBV7-2 to TRBJ1-5, with a possible D match to TRBD1 (5 bases). The length of the CDR3 is 15 residues. Trimming removed 6 bases at V and 7 bases at J, with 19 bases between. Per germline, CDR1 SGHTA and CDR2 FQGNSA. The CDR3 DNA reads as TGTGCCAGCAGTCCTATGCGGGGTTGGGGCCAGCCCCAGCATTTT. This encodes CASSPMRGWGQPQHF.

This clonotype has at least ten counts. The V call is TRBV11-2, the J call TRBJ2-7; D possibly uses TRBD1 or TRBD2 (5 bases each). There are 13 residues in the CDR3. Germline CDR1 and CDR2: SGHAT and FQNNGV. Trimming removed 3 bases at V and 3 bases at J, with 9 bases between. CDR3 DNA sequence: TGTGCCAGCAGCTTCCGGGGACGCTACGAGCAGTACTTC. It is translated as CASSFRGRYEQYF.

This clonotype appeared many times. The rearrangement uses TRBV20-1 and TRBJ1-2, with a weak D call TRBD1 (6 bases). Germline-derived CDR1 and CDR2 are DFQATT and SNEGSKA (reference sequence). The CDR3 is made up of 16 amino acids. Trimming took off 0 bases at V and 3 bases at J, with 17 bases between the two ends. CDR3 loop: CSARDIGQRGDYGYTF. CDR3 bases: TGCAGTGCTAGAGACATTGGACAGCGTGGGGACTATGGCTACACCTTC.

At least ten counts were recorded for this clonotype. The chain couples TRBV11-2 to TRBJ2-7, with D perhaps given as TRBD1 or TRBD2 (5 bases each). V lost 0 bases and J lost 2, with 11 bases in between. The germline V gene encodes CDR1 SGHAT and CDR2 FQNNGV. The CDR3 covers 15 residues. DNA of the CDR3: TGTGCCAGCAGCTTAGATGGGACCAAGCCCTACGAGCAGTACTTC. It is translated as CASSLDGTKPYEQYF.

This clonotype has at least ten counts. V is TRBV12-3 or TRBV12-4 and J is TRBJ1-1, with D uncertain. This CDR3 is built from 15 residues. With 6 bases removed from V and 2 bases from J, the gap between germline ends came to 16 bases. As DNA, the CDR3 is TGTGCCAGCAGCCTTCTGAACCCGATAAACACTGAAGCTTTCTTT. It is translated as CASSLLNPINTEAFF.

The chain recombines TRBV12-3 or TRBV12-4 with TRBJ1-2; 8 bases are a match to TRBD1. Germline trimming cut 3 bases from V and 1 base from J; bases unmatched to any gene: 4. This CDR3 has 15 amino acids. The CDR3 loop is CASSLGGQDNYGYTF. In DNA form, the CDR3 reads TGTGCCAGCAGTTTGGGGGGACAGGATAACTATGGCTACACCTTC.